The 28 T cell receptor beta chains given below trace back to one sample, sequenced in a study of shared clonotypes between healthy human individuals. Here immunoSEQ multiplex PCR was the method, and the copy in TCRdb shows in-frame clones only, minus some. Among nearly 2 million clones, about 95% were seen once, and the ten largest hold 1.2%. Terminally differentiated effector memory CD45RA+ cells were excluded from the naive CD8 cells, which were CD45RO-negative and positively selected for CCR7. Specimen: naive CD8+ T cells sorted from blood. The origin of the receptors is a man aged 18-30 years in good health.

This clone appeared once. The V gene is TRBV6-5, the J gene TRBJ2-2; the D gene is possibly TRBD1 (6 bases). V was clipped by 5 bases and J by 4 bases, with 11 bases between them. There are 14 residues in the CDR3. CDR1 and CDR2 from the germline V gene are MNHEY and SVGAGI. The CDR3 protein is CASSLGQTTGELFF. In nucleotides, the CDR3 is TGTGCCAGCAGTCTAGGACAGACCACCGGGGAGCTGTTTTTT.

The V gene is TRBV6-1, the J gene TRBJ1-4; D may be TRBD1 (5 bases). The germline V gene has CDR1 MNHNS and CDR2 SASEGT. V lost 2 bases, J lost 0 bases, and 16 bases lay in between. The CDR3 sequence is 18 residues long. CDR3 region: CASSELQGPLATNEKLFF. The DNA of the CDR3 is TGTGCCAGCAGTGAATTGCAGGGCCCCCTTGCAACTAATGAAAAACTGTTTTTT.

The chain uses TRBV5-6 and TRBJ2-1, with D possibly matching TRBD2 (6 bases). Trimming left V 4 bases short and J 2 bases short, with 13 bases between. The CDR3 is 15 amino acids. The germline V gene encodes CDR1 SGHDT and CDR2 YYEEEE. CDR3 sequence (DNA): TGTGCCAGCAGCCCGGGAGTGGGGCCCTACAATGAGCAGTTCTTC. Its translation: CASSPGVGPYNEQFF.

The chain joins TRBV7-9 to TRBJ2-1; the match to TRBD2 covers 15 bases. The CDR3 has 19 residues. CDR1 SEHNR and CDR2 FQNEAQ come from the germline V gene (reference sequence). V lost 7 bases and J lost 8; bases outside the gene matches: 18. CDR3 DNA: TGTGCCAGCACCACCCCCGGACTAGCGGGAGGGCCGGGTATCTATGAGCAGTTCTTC. Translating gives CASTTPGLAGGPGIYEQFF.

J is TRBJ2-3 and V is TRBV2; D unclear. Looked up from germline, CDR1 is SNHLY and CDR2 is FYNNEI. The CDR3 consists of 13 residues. The ends were cut back, 2 bases at V and 2 bases at J, with 5 bases in the middle. The CDR3 DNA follows: TGTGCCAGCAGTGAACCCGCCACAGATACGCAGTATTTT. Its protein product is CASSEPATDTQYF.

A remark on this clone: This sample includes further DNA sequences coding for the same CDR3. The genes are TRBV6-1 and TRBJ2-7; D gene unclear. V dropped 1 base and J dropped 5 bases, with 6 bases sitting between them. This CDR3 region has 12 residues. Germline loops: CDR1 MNHNS, CDR2 SASEGT. In DNA form, the CDR3 reads TGTGCCAGCAGTGAAGGGGCTCACGAGCAGTACTTC. Its protein is CASSEGAHEQYF.

This clone was recorded once. The same CDR3 also results from other DNA sequences found in this sample. The V gene is TRBV6-1, the J gene TRBJ1-3; D call uncertain. In germline, CDR1 is MNHNS, CDR2 SASEGT. The CDR3 has 14 residues. V dropped 1 base and J dropped 0 bases, with 4 bases sitting between them. CDR3 sequence (DNA): TGTGCCAGCAGTGAAGGTATCTCTGGAAACACCATATATTTT. Translation gives CASSEGISGNTIYF.

The CDR3 DNA reads as TGTGCCAGCAGTGAATCAGGGGTAAACTATGGCTACACCTTC. It specifies CASSESGVNYGYTF. The rearrangement joins TRBV25-1 to TRBJ1-2; tentatively, D is TRBD1 (6 bases). The CDR3 consists of 14 residues. CDR1 MGHDK and CDR2 SYGVNS come from the germline V gene. The ends were cut back, 1 base at V and 2 bases at J, with 8 bases in the middle.

The chain recombines TRBV7-2 with TRBJ2-2, with a weak D call TRBD2 (5 bases). Trimming cost V 4 bases and J 0 bases, with 9 bases left between them. The CDR3 is 15 residues long. Germline CDR1 is SGHTA and CDR2 is FQGNSA. The CDR3 nucleotides read TGTGCCAGCAGCTCAGATAGCGCGAACACCGGGGAGCTGTTTTTT. It encodes CASSSDSANTGELFF. The entire variable domain, with the rest obtained from reference TRBV7-2 and TRBJ2-2, is as follows: GAGVSQSPSNKVTEKGKDVELRCDPISGHTALYWYRQSLGQGLEFLIYFQGNSAPDKSGLPSDRFSAERTGGSVSTLTIQRTQQEDSAVYLCASSSDSANTGELFFGEGSRLTVL.

Notes on this clone: The sample contains more than one DNA sequence encoding this CDR3. The V and J genes are TRBV9 and TRBJ2-7; D not resolved. Trimming left V 0 bases short and J 2 bases short, with 9 bases between. CDR1 and CDR2 from the germline V gene are SGDLS and YYNGEE. The CDR3 contains 14 residues. The CDR3 sequence: CASSVGGVPYEQYF. The CDR3 DNA reads as TGTGCCAGCAGCGTAGGCGGAGTGCCCTACGAGCAGTACTTC.

The chain links TRBV5-1 to TRBJ2-3; 11 bases are shared with TRBD2. V was clipped by 0 bases and J by 4 bases; unmatched bases: 13. CDR1 SGHRS and CDR2 YFSETQ come from the germline V gene. This CDR3 spans 19 amino acids. CDR3: CASSLAPGLAGSIADTQYF. CDR3 DNA sequence: TGCGCCAGCAGCTTGGCCCCCGGACTAGCGGGTAGCATCGCAGATACGCAGTATTTT.

The J gene is TRBJ2-5, the V gene TRBV11-1; D call uncertain. The CDR3 consists of 15 residues. Germline V gene sequence: CDR1 SGHAT, CDR2 FQDESV (reference sequence). Trimming removed 3 bases from V and 0 bases from J, with 11 bases in between. The CDR3 reads CASSFLTEHQETQYF. As DNA, the CDR3 is TGTGCCAGCAGCTTTTTGACGGAACACCAAGAGACCCAGTACTTC.

This clone was detected only once. The chain is built from TRBV9 and TRBJ1-1; D might be TRBD1 (6 bases). This CDR3 has 16 amino acids. Germline-derived CDR1 and CDR2 are SGDLS and YYNGEE. The germline V and J ends were trimmed by 5 bases and 1 base, with 18 bases remaining between them. In nucleotides, the CDR3 is TGTGCCAGCAGTGACAACCCGGGACACGAGAACACTGAAGCTTTCTTT. Its translation is CASSDNPGHENTEAFF. The full variable domain, completed using reference TRBV9 and TRBJ1-1, is DSGVTQTPKHLITATGQRVTLRCSPRSGDLSVYWYQQSLDQGLQFLIQYYNGEERAKGNILERFSAQQFPDLHSELNLSSLELGDSALYFCASSDNPGHENTEAFFGQGTRLTVV.

The rearrangement links TRBV11-3 to TRBJ2-7; 7 bases are shared with TRBD1. J was trimmed by 3 bases and V by 3 bases; bases with no gene match: 2. Germline-derived CDR1 and CDR2 are SGHNT and YENEEA. CDR3 size: 13 residues. CDR3 in amino acids: CASSFRQGYEQYF. CDR3 nucleotides: TGTGCCAGCAGCTTTCGACAGGGCTACGAGCAGTACTTC.

V usage is TRBV6-5 and J usage is TRBJ1-1, with 9 bases lining up with TRBD1. The germline V gene encodes CDR1 MNHEY and CDR2 SVGAGI. V lost 6 bases and J lost 12; bases outside the gene matches: 5. CDR3 length equals 11 residues. CDR3 sequence (DNA): TGTGCCAGCAGGGGGACAGGGATGTCTTTCTTT. Translating it yields CASRGTGMSFF.

The V gene is TRBV5-4, the J gene TRBJ2-7, with a possible D match to TRBD1 (7 bases). This CDR3 contains 12 residues. Germline CDR1 SGHNT, CDR2 YYREEE (reference sequence). The V end was cut by 4 bases, the J end by 6 bases, with 11 bases between. CDR3 region: CASSRQGGEQYF. The CDR3, as DNA: TGTGCCAGCAGCCGCCAGGGGGGCGAGCAGTACTTC.

The genes are TRBV2 and TRBJ2-7, with 9 bases aligning to TRBD1. V shed 3 bases, J shed 7 bases, and the junction held 7 bases outside the gene matches. Germline CDR1 and CDR2: SNHLY and FYNNEI. This CDR3 is 14 amino acids long. This CDR3 is CASSEGDRVGEQYF. The DNA for the CDR3 is TGTGCCAGCAGTGAGGGGGACAGGGTTGGAGAGCAGTACTTC.

The CDR3 loop reads CASSLLLTDTQYF. The CDR3 region has the DNA TGTGCCAGCAGCCTACTGTTAACAGATACGCAGTATTTT. The chain is built from TRBV11-3 and TRBJ2-3; D gene ambiguous. CDR1 SGHNT and CDR2 YENEEA come from the germline V gene. This CDR3 contains 13 residues. V was cut by 5 bases and J by 3 bases, with 9 bases left in between.

V gene TRBV14 combines with J gene TRBJ2-7; 9 positions agree with TRBD1. V gave up 4 bases and J gave up 4 bases; unmatched junction bases: 8. The CDR3 loop spans 15 amino acids. The V gene's germline CDR1 is SGHDN and CDR2 FVKESK. CDR3 sequence: CASSPWGQGRYEQYF. In DNA, the CDR3 is TGTGCCAGCAGCCCCTGGGGACAGGGTCGATACGAGCAGTACTTC.

This clone was seen only a few times. This sequence joins TRBV27 and TRBJ1-3; no firm D call. Per the germline V gene, CDR1 is MNHEY and CDR2 is SMNVEV (reference sequence). The CDR3 has 11 amino acids. V lost 5 bases to trimming and J lost 4 bases, with 3 bases between them. CDR3: CASSQGNTIYF. In DNA, the CDR3 is TGTGCCAGCAGTCAGGGAAACACCATATATTTT.

Regarding this clone: The same CDR3 arises from other DNA sequences in this sample as well. The chain combines TRBV7-9 with TRBJ2-7; no reliable D call. Trimming removed 1 base from V and 4 bases from J, with 8 bases in between. The CDR3 has 13 amino acids. Per germline, CDR1 SEHNR and CDR2 FQNEAQ (reference sequence). The CDR3 nucleotides read TGTGCCAGCAGCTTAGAGGATCTTTACGAGCAGTACTTC. Its translation is CASSLEDLYEQYF.

The chain couples TRBV11-2 to TRBJ2-7; no reliable D call. The CDR3 covers 15 residues. With 4 bases removed from V and 2 bases from J, the gap between germline ends came to 15 bases. Per germline, CDR1 SGHAT and CDR2 FQNNGV. The CDR3 coding sequence is TGTGCCAGCAGCTCGCCTCTAGACTTGGCCTACGAGCAGTACTTC. Protein product: CASSSPLDLAYEQYF.

This clone came up once. The chain has TRBV7-3 and TRBJ2-7; the match to TRBD1 covers 8 bases. The germline CDR1 and CDR2 sequences are SGHTA and FQGTGA. The V gene end was trimmed by 4 bases and the J gene end by 6 bases; junction bases not matched to a gene: 5. The CDR3 is made up of 13 amino acids. CDR3 bases: TGTGCCAGCAGCTCCTCACAGGGGGGCGAGCAGTACTTC. It specifies CASSSSQGGEQYF.

The chain joins TRBV7-9 to TRBJ2-6; 7 bases are shared with TRBD1. Germline V gene sequence: CDR1 SEHNR, CDR2 FQNEAQ (reference sequence). The CDR3 totals 18 residues. Unmatched junction bases numbered 8, after V lost 2 bases and J lost 1 base. In DNA, the CDR3 is TGTGCCAGCAGCTTATCCGGGACAGCCTCTTCTGGGGCCAACGTCCTGACTTTC. Amino acids: CASSLSGTASSGANVLTF.

The chain joins TRBV5-6 to TRBJ2-1; D gene ambiguous. Germline CDR1 is SGHDT and CDR2 is YYEEEE. The CDR3 totals 13 residues. The V end lost 2 bases, the J end lost 8 bases, and 11 bases lay between the germline ends. The CDR3 is CASSFSRSDEQFF. CDR3 nucleotides: TGTGCCAGCAGCTTCAGTAGGAGCGATGAGCAGTTCTTC.

This clone was observed once. The V gene is TRBV27, the J gene TRBJ2-7; 10 bases align to TRBD2. The CDR3 totals 13 residues. The J segment lost 4 bases and the V segment lost 8 bases, leaving 5 bases of the junction unmatched. Germline CDR1 and CDR2: MNHEY and SMNVEV (reference sequence). CDR3 loop: CASGLAVSYEQYF. The CDR3 DNA is TGTGCCAGCGGACTAGCGGTTTCTTACGAGCAGTACTTC.

V and J are TRBV4-3 and TRBJ2-1; D is perhaps TRBD1 (5 bases). Germline CDR1 is LGHNA and CDR2 is YSLEER. The CDR3 sequence is 17 residues long. V was clipped by 0 bases and J by 4 bases, with 16 bases between them. The CDR3 region is CASSQDGVPGIYNEQFF. CDR3 DNA sequence: TGCGCCAGCAGCCAAGATGGGGTACCAGGGATTTACAATGAGCAGTTCTTC.

This clone was counted once. As DNA, the CDR3 is TGTGCCAGCAGTTACTCACAAGGGGTTCGTTCCCAGCATTTT. This encodes CASSYSQGVRSQHF. The chain employs TRBV6-6 and TRBJ1-5; possible D gene TRBD1, 5 bases. V lost 0 bases to trimming and J lost 11 bases, with 14 bases between them. The CDR3 spans 14 residues. Germline V lookup: CDR1 MNHNY, CDR2 SVGAGI (reference sequence).